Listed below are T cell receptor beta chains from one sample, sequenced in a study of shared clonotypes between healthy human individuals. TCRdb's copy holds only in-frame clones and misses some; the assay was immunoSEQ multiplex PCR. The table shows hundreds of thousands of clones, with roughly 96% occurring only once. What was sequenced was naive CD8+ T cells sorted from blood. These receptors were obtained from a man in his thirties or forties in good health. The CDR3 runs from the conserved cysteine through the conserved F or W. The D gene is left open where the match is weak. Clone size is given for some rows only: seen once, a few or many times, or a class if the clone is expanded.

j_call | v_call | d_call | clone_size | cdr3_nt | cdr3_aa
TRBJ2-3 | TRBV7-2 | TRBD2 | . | TGTGCCAGCAGCTTAGCCTTGCCCGGTCCGATCTTAGCGGGGGGGAGCACAGATACGCAGTATTTT | CASSLALPGPILAGGSTDTQYF
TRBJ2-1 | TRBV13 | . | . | TGTGCCACTTCCAGAATCTCCTACAATGAGCAGTTCTTC | CATSRISYNEQFF
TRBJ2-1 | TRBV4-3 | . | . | TGCGCCAGCAGCCAAGACAGGGTCCCCTACAATGAGCAGTTCTTC | CASSQDRVPYNEQFF
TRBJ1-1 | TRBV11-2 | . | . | TGTGCCAGCAGCTTATGGGGCACTGAAGCTTTCTTT | CASSLWGTEAFF
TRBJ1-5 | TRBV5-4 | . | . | TGTGCCAGCAGCTTGGGGGTATATAGCAATCAGCCCCAGCATTTT | CASSLGVYSNQPQHF
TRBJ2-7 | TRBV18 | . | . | TGTGCCAGCTCACCAGGACCGAAGAACTACGAGCAGTACTTC | CASSPGPKNYEQYF
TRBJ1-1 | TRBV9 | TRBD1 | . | TGTGCCAGCAGCTCTCGAGGGAGGGGGCAGGCTGAAGCTTTCTTT | CASSSRGRGQAEAFF
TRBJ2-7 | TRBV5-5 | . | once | TGTGCCAGCAGCTTGGGTCCCCGACAGGATTACGAGCAGTACTTC | CASSLGPRQDYEQYF
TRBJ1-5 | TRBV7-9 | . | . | TGTGCCAGCAGCTTAGGTTCATGGGGGACGAGCAATCAGCCCCAGCATTTT | CASSLGSWGTSNQPQHF
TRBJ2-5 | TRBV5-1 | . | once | TGCGCCAGCAGCCGGATGCCGGGGCCCCAAGAGACCCAGTACTTC | CASSRMPGPQETQYF
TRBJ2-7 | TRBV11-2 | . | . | TGTGCCAGCAGCCCTGAACTACTGGCCTCTTGGGAGCAGTACTTC | CASSPELLASWEQYF
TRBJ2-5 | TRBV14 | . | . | TGTGCCAGCAGCCAAGGACCTTTCGTGGACCTGGAGACCCAGTACTTC | CASSQGPFVDLETQYF
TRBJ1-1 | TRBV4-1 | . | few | TGCGCCAGCAGCCAAGATTACGGGCACGCTGAAGCTTTCTTT | CASSQDYGHAEAFF
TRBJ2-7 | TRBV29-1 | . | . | TGCAGCGTCTTGGACGGATCCTACGAGCAGTACTTC | CSVLDGSYEQYF
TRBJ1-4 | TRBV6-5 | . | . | TGTGCCAGCAGGGTAGGGACTAATGAAAAACTGTTTTTT | CASRVGTNEKLFF
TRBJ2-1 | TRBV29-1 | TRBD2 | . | TGCAGCGTTGGGGTTAGCGGGAGGGTTTACAATGAGCAGTTCTTC | CSVGVSGRVYNEQFF
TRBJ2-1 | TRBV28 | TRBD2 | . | TGTGCCAGCAGTCCGGGACTAGCGGTATTTTATGAGCAGTTCTTC | CASSPGLAVFYEQFF
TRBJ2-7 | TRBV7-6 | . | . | TGTGCCAGCAGCCCAGCCCTGGCCCCAGAGGCCTCCTACGAGCAGTACTTC | CASSPALAPEASYEQYF
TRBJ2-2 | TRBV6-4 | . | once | TGTGCCAGCAGCCCAGGGAACACCGGGGAGCTGTTTTTT | CASSPGNTGELFF
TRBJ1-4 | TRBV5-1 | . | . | TGCGCCAGCAGCGCGGGAGGGAGGGAGGACAATGAAAAACTGTTTTTT | CASSAGGREDNEKLFF
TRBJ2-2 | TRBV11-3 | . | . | TGTGCCAGCAGCTCGAACCCCCTGGACAGACACACCGGGGAGCTGTTTTTT | CASSSNPLDRHTGELFF
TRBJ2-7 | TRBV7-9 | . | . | TGTGCCAGCAGCCCAACAAATGCCGTCTACGAGCAGTACTTC | CASSPTNAVYEQYF
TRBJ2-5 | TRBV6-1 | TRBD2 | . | TGTGCCAGCAGTGGCCCGACTAGCGGGAGGCTCCAAGAGACCCAGTACTTC | CASSGPTSGRLQETQYF
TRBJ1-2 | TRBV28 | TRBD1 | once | TGTGCCAGCAGTTTAAACAGGGGGGAGGGCTACACCTTC | CASSLNRGEGYTF
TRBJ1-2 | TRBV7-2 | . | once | TGTGCCAGCCCCCCTGACCGCACCATTGGCTACACCTTC | CASPPDRTIGYTF
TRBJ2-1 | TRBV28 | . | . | TGTGCCAGCAGTTCCTTGGCGGCGGTTTACAATGAGCAGTTCTTC | CASSSLAAVYNEQFF
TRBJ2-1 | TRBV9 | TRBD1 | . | TGTGCCAGCAGCGTGACAGGGGGCTACAATGAGCAGTTCTTC | CASSVTGGYNEQFF